This T cell receptor (beta chain) was sequenced for a study of T cells expressing NK-cell markers. Study results and limitations: The study found dominant NKG2C+ clonotypes at about 1.0-7.0% of CD8+ T cells in about six donors.

TCRdb reprocessed the 5' RACE reads and keeps a single row for each CDR3 protein, giving no DNA. This sample's table has roughly 110,000 distinct CDR3 sequences. This CDR3 has 12 residues. CDR1 is SEHNR and CDR2 is FQNEAQ in the germline V gene (reference sequence). Note on this clonotype: Its antigen is as yet unknown.

The sample consisted of blood T cells: a sorted CD56 or NKG2C T cell subset, CD4+ or CD8+ T cells, or bulk PBMC T cells (not recorded which). The sequence came from a woman aged 18 to 69 in good health. The chain has TRBV7-9 and TRBJ1-1; TCRdb names TRBD1, which stays unverified in the absence of DNA. The CDR3 sequence: CASRTGSTEAFF.